This T cell receptor (beta chain) appears in the sequencing data of a study of regulatory T cells in long-lasting Graves disease. Many counts were recorded for this clonotype. TCR beta libraries were built with iRepertoire HTBI primers and Arm-PCR of CDR3 regions. TCRdb re-derived calls from the multiplex PCR reads in MiXCR, one entry per CDR3 protein. The table includes under 800,000 distinct CDR3 sequences, 16% detected once. The sample's time point: newly diagnosed GD, antithyroid drugs for less than 3 months. PBMCs were the source of the RNA used for TCR sequencing. The data were also submitted as part of a second study, on T cells in Graves' hyperthyroidism and ophthalmopathy. Per that study: Each patient was aged 18 to 65 and had newly diagnosed hyperthyroidism of under 2 months' duration. It was uncontrolled infection, other autoimmune disease, pregnancy or lactation that excluded patients. Diagnoses were established using clinical symptoms, serum thyroxine and TRAb, thyroid ultrasound and orbital computed tomography. In blood, most of the thyroid clonotypes expanded above 0.001 were also present.

Sequencing used peripheral blood mononuclear cells (PBMCs), obtained at new diagnosis, from a patient treated with antithyroid drugs. This TCR was sampled from a woman aged 25 to 45 with Graves disease.

The CDR3 DNA sequence: TGTGCCTGGAGACGGGCCGTAGCTGAGCAGTTCTTC. Protein sequence: CAWRRAVAEQFF. The chain combines TRBV30 with TRBJ2-1; D is uncertain. V lost 3 bases, J lost 9 bases, and 12 bases lay in between. The CDR3 extends over 12 amino acids. Germline loops: CDR1 GTSNPN, CDR2 SVGIG (reference sequence).